The 23 T cell receptor beta chains in this list originate from one sample, sequenced in a study of cytomegalovirus exposure and HLA in healthy donors. Researchers ran the PCR with 60 Vbeta and 13 Jbeta primers. Sequencing was performed with immunoSEQ multiplex PCR; in TCRdb, only in-frame clones are kept and a portion is missing. The data hold some 100,000 clones, with 84% observed a single time. The sequenced material came from PBMCs. Receptors originate from a young woman in good health and CMV-seronegative.

V usage is TRBV7-9 and J usage is TRBJ2-5; D not certain. The CDR3 is 13 residues long. CDR1 is SEHNR and CDR2 is FQNEAQ in the germline V gene (reference sequence). Deletions cut 4 bases from V and 1 base from J, with 7 bases between. CDR3 amino acids: CASSSSSQETQYF. The CDR3 region has the DNA TGTGCCAGCAGCTCCAGTTCCCAAGAGACCCAGTACTTC. The full variable domain, rest sourced from reference TRBV7-9 and TRBJ2-5, is DTGVSQNPRHKITKRGQNVTFRCDPISEHNRLYWYRQTLGQGPEFLTYFQNEAQLEKSRLLSDRFSAERPKGSFSTLEIQRTEQGDSAMYLCASSSSSQETQYFGPGTRLLVL.

This clone is a singleton in its sample. The chain joins TRBV5-1 to TRBJ2-1; 10 bases match TRBD1. Germline-derived CDR1 and CDR2 are SGHRS and YFSETQ. The CDR3 has 13 residues. Trimming took 4 bases from V and 8 from J; bases not matched to a gene: 3. CDR3 amino acids: CASSQGQGDEQFF. The CDR3 DNA reads as TGCGCCAGCAGCCAAGGACAGGGGGATGAGCAGTTCTTC.

V and J are TRBV29-1 and TRBJ2-6, with unresolved D. Germline V gene sequence: CDR1 SQVTM, CDR2 ANQGSEA. The CDR3 has 16 amino acids. V was trimmed by 7 bases and J by 0 bases, leaving 16 bases between them. The CDR3 bases are TGCAGCGGTGCAACAAAAAGTGTCTCTGGGGCCAACGTCCTGACTTTC. It is translated as CSGATKSVSGANVLTF.

The chain combines TRBV7-9 with TRBJ2-1; TRBD1 matches 10 bases. Germline-derived CDR1 and CDR2 are SEHNR and FQNEAQ (reference sequence). V dropped 1 base and J dropped 6; count of bases not matched to a gene: 3. The CDR3 covers 15 residues. Here the CDR3 DNA reads TGTGCCAGCAGCTTAGGGGGGACAGGGGTCAATGAGCAGTTCTTC. Translation gives CASSLGGTGVNEQFF.

CDR3 in DNA: TGCGCCAGCAGCCAAGATCGGGACAGTAATGAAAAACTGTTTTTT. Translated, it gives CASSQDRDSNEKLFF. The rearrangement links TRBV4-3 to TRBJ1-4, with 7 positions matching TRBD1. Germline V gene lookup returns CDR1 LGHNA and CDR2 YSLEER. With 0 bases clipped from V and 4 bases from J, the junction kept 2 bases outside the gene matches. This CDR3 has 15 residues.

The chain recombines TRBV5-6 with TRBJ2-7; TRBD2 matches at 7 bases. Trimming cost V 7 bases and J 1 base; bases outside gene matches: 11. The germline V gene has CDR1 SGHDT and CDR2 YYEEEE. This CDR3 is 15 amino acids long. The CDR3 DNA is TGTGCCAGCCGTTCGGTGGGGCGGGGGTCCTACGAGCAGTACTTC. It codes for CASRSVGRGSYEQYF.

This clone was detected only once. The chain uses TRBV5-5 and TRBJ2-7, with TRBD1 identical over 8 bases. The junction had 9 bases not matched to a gene; V was cut back by 5 bases and J by 2 bases. This CDR3 spans 15 amino acids. Germline V lookup: CDR1 SGHKS, CDR2 YYEKEE (reference sequence). The CDR3 DNA is TGTGCCAGCAGAAATAGACAGGGGACACCCTACGAGCAGTACTTC. This gives the protein CASRNRQGTPYEQYF.

The CDR3 spells CASSVGLTEGNTIYF. The CDR3 DNA reads as TGTGCCAGCAGCGTAGGGCTCACGGAGGGAAACACCATATATTTT. The V and J genes are TRBV9 and TRBJ1-3; no firm D call. In germline, CDR1 is SGDLS, CDR2 YYNGEE. The V and J ends lost 0 bases and 4 bases respectively, with 11 bases between them. This CDR3 has 15 residues. Using reference TRBV9 and TRBJ1-3 for the parts outside the CDR3, the full variable domain is DSGVTQTPKHLITATGQRVTLRCSPRSGDLSVYWYQQSLDQGLQFLIQYYNGEERAKGNILERFSAQQFPDLHSELNLSSLELGDSALYFCASSVGLTEGNTIYFGEGSWLTVV.

This clone was observed once. The CDR3 region is CASSSQAGFAEAFF. In DNA, the CDR3 is TGTGCCAGCAGTTCCCAAGCAGGGTTCGCTGAAGCTTTCTTT. The rearrangement joins TRBV28 to TRBJ1-1; D possibly corresponds to TRBD1 (5 bases). The CDR3 is 14 residues long. Trimming stripped 4 bases from V and 6 bases from J, with 15 bases between. The germline V gene encodes CDR1 MDHEN and CDR2 SYDVKM.

This chain connects TRBV15 to TRBJ2-1; no reliable D call. The CDR3 is made up of 11 amino acids. The germline V and J ends were trimmed by 4 bases and 10 bases, with 8 bases remaining between them. Looked up from germline, CDR1 is LNHNV and CDR2 is YYDKDF (reference sequence). This CDR3 is CATSMRVEQFF. CDR3 nucleotides: TGTGCCACCAGCATGCGTGTAGAGCAGTTCTTC.

The J gene is TRBJ2-1, the V gene TRBV13; 10 nucleotides align to TRBD2. Germline V CDR1 and CDR2: PRHDT, FYEKMQ (reference sequence). This CDR3 is 16 amino acids long. The V and J ends lost 5 bases and 8 bases, in that order; junction bases with no gene match: 12. The CDR3 reads CASSQPEAGGLDEQFF. The CDR3 DNA sequence: TGTGCCAGCAGCCAACCTGAAGCGGGGGGGCTCGATGAGCAGTTCTTC.

Only one count was recorded for this clone. The chain couples TRBV4-3 to TRBJ2-7; 11 nucleotides match TRBD1. V gave up 1 base and J gave up 2 bases; unmatched junction bases: 16. This CDR3 has 20 amino acids. The germline gives CDR1 LGHNA, CDR2 YSLEER. The CDR3 spells CASSQVLWTGGARSTYEQYF. In DNA, the CDR3 is TGCGCCAGCAGCCAAGTCCTTTGGACAGGGGGCGCCCGGTCCACCTACGAGCAGTACTTC.

This clone came up once. The V and J genes are TRBV9 and TRBJ2-5; D unclear. This CDR3 comprises 16 residues. V dropped 0 bases and J dropped 3 bases, with 15 bases sitting between them. CDR1 is SGDLS, CDR2 YYNGEE, per germline. CDR3 in amino acids: CASSVGGQYFEETQYF. For the CDR3, the DNA is TGTGCCAGCAGCGTAGGCGGTCAGTATTTCGAAGAGACCCAGTACTTC.

The chain has TRBV7-2 and TRBJ2-7; no clear D gene. V lost 3 bases and J lost 2, with 11 bases in between. CDR1 and CDR2 from the germline V gene are SGHTA and FQGNSA. This CDR3 spans 14 amino acids. The CDR3 bases are TGTGCCAGCAGCTTCTTTCCGCGGACCTACGAGCAGTACTTC. Protein sequence: CASSFFPRTYEQYF.

The count of this clone is one. V is TRBV7-9 and J is TRBJ1-1, with 8 positions matching TRBD1. After removal of 5 bases from V and 4 bases from J, the junction contained 9 bases not matched to a gene. CDR3 size: 15 residues. The germline V gene has CDR1 SEHNR and CDR2 FQNEAQ (reference sequence). CDR3 loop: CASSPLSGGRTEAFF. In nucleotides, the CDR3 is TGTGCCAGCAGCCCTTTATCAGGGGGCCGCACTGAAGCTTTCTTT.

The genes are TRBV28 and TRBJ2-4; D is ambiguous. V lost 2 bases and J lost 8, with 10 bases in between. Germline CDR1 is MDHEN and CDR2 is SYDVKM. The CDR3 contains 13 residues. DNA for the CDR3: TGTGCCAGCAGTTTAGAGGTACGGCACATTCAGTACTTC. Its translation: CASSLEVRHIQYF.

The chain joins TRBV10-3 to TRBJ2-1; 10 nucleotides align to TRBD2. The CDR3 loop spans 13 amino acids. Trimming removed 9 bases from V and 8 bases from J; junction bases left unmatched: 7. Germline V gene data show CDR1 as ENHRY and CDR2 as SYGVKD. The CDR3 sequence is CAITSGEVYEQFF. For the CDR3, the DNA is TGTGCCATAACTAGCGGGGAAGTTTATGAGCAGTTCTTC.

The V gene is TRBV7-6, the J gene TRBJ2-5; 8 nucleotides match TRBD2. The end of the DNA is better explained by TRBJ2-7, so the J call may be wrong. CDR3 length: 15 amino acids. Per germline, CDR1 SGHVS and CDR2 FNYEAQ. CDR3 nucleotide sequence: TGTGCCAGCAGCTTAGCGGCGGGAGGAGGCTACGAGCAGTACTTC. As protein: CASSLAAGGGYEQYF.

The chain carries TRBV25-1 and TRBJ1-6; D call uncertain. CDR1 and CDR2 (germline): MGHDK, SYGVNS. The CDR3 length is 13 residues. The ends were cut back, 6 bases at V and 6 bases at J, with 9 bases in the middle. The CDR3 is CASRNSVNSPLHF. In DNA form, the CDR3 reads TGTGCCAGCAGAAATAGCGTTAATTCACCCCTCCACTTT.

The chain recombines TRBV4-1 with TRBJ1-4; TRBD1 agrees at 9 bases. This CDR3 is built from 20 residues. Germline V gives CDR1 MGHRA, CDR2 YSYEKL. Trimming cost V 1 base and J 1 base; bases outside gene matches: 13. In DNA form, the CDR3 reads TGCGCCAGCAGCCAAGTACTCCGGGACAGGGTTGTGGGAACTAATGAAAAACTGTTTTTT. It is translated as CASSQVLRDRVVGTNEKLFF.

The chain employs TRBV19 and TRBJ2-5; 11 bases map to TRBD1. There are 17 residues in the CDR3. CDR1 is LNHDA and CDR2 is SQIVND in the germline V gene (reference sequence). Trimming at V came to 5 bases and at J to 5 bases, leaving 13 bases not matched to a gene. The CDR3 region has the DNA TGTGCCAGTAGTTCTTGGCTCGGACAGGGGGCGGATGAGACCCAGTACTTC. This gives the protein CASSSWLGQGADETQYF. The whole variable domain, filled in from reference TRBV19 and TRBJ2-5, reads DGGITQSPKYLFRKEGQNVTLSCEQNLNHDAMYWYRQDPGQGLRLIYYSQIVNDFQKGDIAEGYSVSREKKESFPLTVTSAQKNPTAFYLCASSSWLGQGADETQYFGPGTRLLVL.

The J gene is TRBJ1-4, the V gene TRBV9; possible D gene TRBD1, 5 bases. Germline values: CDR1 SGDLS, CDR2 YYNGEE. This CDR3 is 13 amino acids long. V lost 3 bases to trimming and J lost 10 bases, with 13 bases between them. The CDR3 nucleotides are TGTGCCAGCAGCGGGGGCCTCTCAGGAAAACTGTTTTTT. This gives the protein CASSGGLSGKLFF.

The V gene is TRBV7-9, the J gene TRBJ1-6; 9 nucleotides match TRBD1. Germline trimming cut 4 bases from V and 4 bases from J; bases unmatched to any gene: 2. The CDR3 covers 15 residues. Per germline, CDR1 SEHNR and CDR2 FQNEAQ (reference sequence). The CDR3 sequence is CASSSGQGYNSPLHF. The CDR3, as DNA: TGTGCCAGCAGCTCCGGACAGGGGTATAATTCACCCCTCCACTTT.